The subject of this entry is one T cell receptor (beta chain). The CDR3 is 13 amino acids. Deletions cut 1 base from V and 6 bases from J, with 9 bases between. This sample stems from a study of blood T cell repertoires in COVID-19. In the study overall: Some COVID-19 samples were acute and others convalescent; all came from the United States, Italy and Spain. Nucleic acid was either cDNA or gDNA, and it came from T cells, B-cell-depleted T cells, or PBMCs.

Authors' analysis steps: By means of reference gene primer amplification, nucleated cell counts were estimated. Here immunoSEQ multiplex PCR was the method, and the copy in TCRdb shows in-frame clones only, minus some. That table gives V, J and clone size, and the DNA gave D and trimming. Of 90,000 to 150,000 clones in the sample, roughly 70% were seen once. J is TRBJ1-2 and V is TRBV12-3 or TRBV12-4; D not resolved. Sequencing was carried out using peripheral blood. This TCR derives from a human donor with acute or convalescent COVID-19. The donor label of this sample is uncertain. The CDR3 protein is CASSLDRNHGYTF. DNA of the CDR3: TGTGCCAGCAGTTTAGACAGAAATCATGGCTACACCTTC.